The 16 T cell receptor beta chains presented below share a single source sample, sequenced in a study of blood T cell repertoires in COVID-19. Sequencing was performed with immunoSEQ multiplex PCR; in TCRdb, only in-frame clones are kept and a portion is missing. The table shows more than 6,500 clones, with more than 85% occurring only once. Sequencing was carried out using peripheral blood. Every receptor here comes from a human donor in a cohort sampled during active COVID-19.

The V gene is TRBV9, the J gene TRBJ2-2; a weak D match, TRBD2 (5 bases). CDR1 is SGDLS, CDR2 YYNGEE, per germline. Between the trimmed V and J ends, which lost 2 bases and 2 bases, there was a span of 10 bases. The CDR3 length is 15 residues. The CDR3 protein is CASSVGDANTGELFF. The CDR3 DNA follows: TGTGCCAGCAGCGTGGGAGATGCCAACACCGGGGAGCTGTTTTTT.

The J gene is TRBJ2-1, the V gene TRBV27; a weak D match, TRBD1 (6 bases). Deletions cut 6 bases from V and 0 bases from J, with 9 bases between. Germline V gene sequence: CDR1 MNHEY, CDR2 SMNVEV (reference sequence). The CDR3 spans 14 residues. CDR3 sequence (DNA): TGTGCCAGCAGGATGGACAGCTCCTACAATGAGCAGTTCTTC. It encodes CASRMDSSYNEQFF.

This clone was picked up a small number of times. The chain carries TRBV5-5 and TRBJ2-5; a weak D match, TRBD1 (6 bases). The germline CDR1 and CDR2 sequences are SGHKS and YYEKEE (reference sequence). Trimming shortened V by 2 bases and J by 2 bases, and 10 bases separated the two germline ends. The length of the CDR3 is 14 residues. The CDR3 protein is CASSLTGQQETQYF. DNA of the CDR3: TGTGCCAGCAGCTTAACCGGACAGCAAGAGACCCAGTACTTC.

The V and J genes are TRBV11-2 and TRBJ1-4, with 8 bases that match TRBD1. V gave up 4 bases and J gave up 7 bases; unmatched junction bases: 8. The CDR3 has 15 amino acids. Germline V gene lookup returns CDR1 SGHAT and CDR2 FQNNGV. Written as DNA, the CDR3 is TGTGCCAGCAGCTCCCCACAGGGGGGAGGTGAAAAACTGTTTTTT. Translation: CASSSPQGGGEKLFF. The full variable domain, rest sourced from reference TRBV11-2 and TRBJ1-4, is EAGVAQSPRYKIIEKRQSVAFWCNPISGHATLYWYQQILGQGPKLLIQFQNNGVVDDSQLPKDRFSAERLKGVDSTLKIQPAKLEDSAVYLCASSSPQGGGEKLFFGSGTQLSVL.

The V gene is TRBV7-9, the J gene TRBJ2-3; D remains ambiguous. The CDR3 sequence is 13 residues long. V gave up 4 bases and J gave up 6 bases, with 11 bases separating them. Looked up from germline, CDR1 is SEHNR and CDR2 is FQNEAQ (reference sequence). The CDR3 reads CASSSDLRDTQYF. CDR3 DNA sequence: TGTGCCAGCAGCTCTGACTTAAGGGATACGCAGTATTTT.

The chain joins TRBV4-1 to TRBJ1-6; TRBD1 matches 9 bases. The CDR3 totals 18 residues. The germline V gene encodes CDR1 MGHRA and CDR2 YSYEKL. With 3 bases clipped from V and 0 bases from J, the junction kept 6 bases outside the gene matches. This CDR3 reads CASSQVLQGASYNSPLHF. CDR3 bases: TGCGCCAGCAGCCAGGTACTACAGGGGGCCTCCTATAATTCACCCCTCCACTTT.

The chain employs TRBV7-9 and TRBJ1-6; 7 bases align to TRBD1. From germline, CDR1 is SEHNR and CDR2 FQNEAQ (reference sequence). V lost 8 bases, J lost 8 bases, and 21 bases stayed unmatched. The CDR3 has 18 residues. CDR3 nucleotide sequence: TGTGCCAGCGGGGACAGCAAAAGATTTCTTGCACGGGATTCACCCCTCCACTTT. As protein: CASGDSKRFLARDSPLHF. The full variable domain, completed using reference TRBV7-9 and TRBJ1-6, is DTGVSQNPRHKITKRGQNVTFRCDPISEHNRLYWYRQTLGQGPEFLTYFQNEAQLEKSRLLSDRFSAERPKGSFSTLEIQRTEQGDSAMYLCASGDSKRFLARDSPLHFGNGTRLTVT.

The rearrangement joins TRBV6-6 to TRBJ2-7, with 9 bases identical to TRBD2. The CDR3 loop spans 13 amino acids. V lost 8 bases to trimming and J lost 7 bases; unmatched junction nucleotides: 9. CDR1 and CDR2 (germline): MNHNY, SVGAGI (reference sequence). The CDR3 is CASSGSGSSEQYF. The CDR3 DNA follows: TGTGCCAGCTCTGGTAGCGGGAGCTCTGAGCAGTACTTC.

The J gene is TRBJ2-5, the V gene TRBV6-5; 7 positions agree with TRBD2. Germline trimming cut 1 base from V and 5 bases from J; bases unmatched to any gene: 7. The CDR3 length is 15 residues. In germline, CDR1 is MNHEY, CDR2 SVGAGI. CDR3 nucleotide sequence: TGTGCCAGCAGTTACTTAGCGGGTTCACCGGAGACCCAGTACTTC. Amino acids: CASSYLAGSPETQYF.

The chain carries TRBV4-2 and TRBJ1-2, with D possibly TRBD1 on 6 matching bases. CDR3 size: 14 residues. Trimming shortened V by 0 bases and J by 8 bases, and 13 bases separated the two germline ends. Germline CDR1 reads LGHNA; CDR2 reads YNFKEQ. CDR3 nucleotide sequence: TGTGCCAGCAGCCAAGAAGCGGGACACCGGGGCTACACCTTC. The encoded protein is CASSQEAGHRGYTF.

The CDR3 DNA sequence: TGTGCCAGCAGCTTACTGGACAGGGTCAATGAGCAGTTCTTC. It is translated as CASSLLDRVNEQFF. The genes are TRBV7-9 and TRBJ2-1; 8 bases match TRBD1. J gave up 6 bases and V 2 bases, and 3 bases lay outside the gene matches. The CDR3 covers 14 residues. Germline V CDR1 and CDR2: SEHNR, FQNEAQ (reference sequence).

The chain employs TRBV5-1 and TRBJ2-7; 12 bases are shared with TRBD1. V shed 2 bases, J shed 5 bases, and the junction held 2 bases outside the gene matches. The length of the CDR3 is 14 residues. In germline, CDR1 is SGHRS, CDR2 YFSETQ. The CDR3 region has the DNA TGCGCCAGCAGCTTAGGGACAGGGGGCAACGAGCAGTACTTC. Encoded protein: CASSLGTGGNEQYF.

V and J are TRBV5-6 and TRBJ2-7; a weak D match, TRBD2 (5 bases). CDR1 SGHDT and CDR2 YYEEEE come from the germline V gene. The CDR3 is 15 amino acids. Trimming cost V 2 bases and J 5 bases, with 17 bases left between them. The CDR3 nucleotides are TGTGCCAGCAGCTTTGCGCGCGTCCGGGGTGACGAGCAGTACTTC. This codes for CASSFARVRGDEQYF. The whole variable domain, remainder taken from reference TRBV5-6 and TRBJ2-7, is DAGVTQSPTHLIKTRGQQVTLRCSPKSGHDTVSWYQQALGQGPQFIFQYYEEEERQRGNFPDRFSGHQFPNYSSELNVNALLLGDSALYLCASSFARVRGDEQYFGPGTRLTVT.

CDR3 DNA: TGTGCCAGCAGTGACGGGAGTATCCAAGCTTTCTTT. Encoded protein: CASSDGSIQAFF. The chain couples TRBV2 to TRBJ1-1; unclear D gene. Trimming shortened V by 3 bases and J by 9 bases, and 11 bases separated the two germline ends. The length of the CDR3 is 12 residues. Germline lookup yields CDR1 SNHLY and CDR2 FYNNEI. Full variable domain (remainder filled in from reference TRBV2 and TRBJ1-1): EPEVTQTPSHQVTQMGQEVILRCVPISNHLYFYWYRQILGQKVEFLVSFYNNEISEKSEIFDDQFSVERPDGSNFTLKIRSTKLEDSAMYFCASSDGSIQAFFGQGTRLTVV.

V usage is TRBV7-3 and J usage is TRBJ1-1, with TRBD1 matching 7 bases. Losses at the gene ends were 5 bases for V and 1 base for J; bases not matched to a gene: 1. The CDR3 has 13 residues. Germline CDR1 and CDR2: SGHTA and FQGTGA. CDR3 sequence reads: CASSRQGNTEAFF. The CDR3 DNA reads TGTGCCAGCAGCCGACAGGGGAACACTGAAGCTTTCTTT.

This clone was recorded a few times. The chain recombines TRBV18 with TRBJ2-3; TRBD2 is a possible D gene (6 bases). V was pared by 3 bases and J by 4 bases, with 11 bases between. The CDR3 consists of 14 residues. Per germline, CDR1 KGHSH and CDR2 LQKENI. The CDR3 here is CASSPGRAPDTQYF. The DNA for the CDR3 is TGTGCCAGCTCACCCGGGAGAGCCCCAGATACGCAGTATTTT.